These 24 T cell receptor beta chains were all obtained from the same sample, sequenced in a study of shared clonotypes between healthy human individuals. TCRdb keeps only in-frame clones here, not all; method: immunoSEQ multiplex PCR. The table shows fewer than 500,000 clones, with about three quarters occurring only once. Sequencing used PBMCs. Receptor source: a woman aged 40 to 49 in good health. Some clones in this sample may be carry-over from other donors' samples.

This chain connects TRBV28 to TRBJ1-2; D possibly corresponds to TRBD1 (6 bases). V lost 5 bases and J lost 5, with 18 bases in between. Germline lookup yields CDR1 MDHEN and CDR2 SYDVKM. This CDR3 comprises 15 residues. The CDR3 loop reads CASSRSLQGGYGYTF. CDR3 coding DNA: TGTGCCAGCAGTCGGTCCTTACAGGGTGGGTATGGCTACACCTTC.

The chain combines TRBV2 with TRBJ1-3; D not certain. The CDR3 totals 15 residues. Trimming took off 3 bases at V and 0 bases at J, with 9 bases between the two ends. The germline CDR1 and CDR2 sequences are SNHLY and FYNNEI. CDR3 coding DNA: TGTGCCAGCAGTGAGGGCCCGTTCTCTGGAAACACCATATATTTT. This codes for CASSEGPFSGNTIYF.

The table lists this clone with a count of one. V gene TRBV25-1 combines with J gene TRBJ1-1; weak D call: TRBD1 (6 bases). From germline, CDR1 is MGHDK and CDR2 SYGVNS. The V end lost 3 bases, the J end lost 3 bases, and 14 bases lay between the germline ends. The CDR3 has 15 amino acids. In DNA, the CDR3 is TGTGCCAGCAGTGATTCGAAAAAGGGGGACACTGAAGCTTTCTTT. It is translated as CASSDSKKGDTEAFF.

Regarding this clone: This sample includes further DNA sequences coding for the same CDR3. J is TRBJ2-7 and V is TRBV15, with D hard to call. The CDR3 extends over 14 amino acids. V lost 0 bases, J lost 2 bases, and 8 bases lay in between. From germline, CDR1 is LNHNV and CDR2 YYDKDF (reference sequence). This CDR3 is CATSRDLATYEQYF. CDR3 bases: TGTGCCACCAGCAGAGATCTGGCCACCTACGAGCAGTACTTC.

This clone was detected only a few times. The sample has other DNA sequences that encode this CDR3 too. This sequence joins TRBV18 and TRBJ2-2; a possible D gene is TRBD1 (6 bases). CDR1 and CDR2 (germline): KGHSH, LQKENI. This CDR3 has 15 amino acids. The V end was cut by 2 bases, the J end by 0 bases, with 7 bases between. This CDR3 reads CASSPGTTNTGELFF. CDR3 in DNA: TGTGCCAGCTCACCAGGGACAACGAACACCGGGGAGCTGTTTTTT.

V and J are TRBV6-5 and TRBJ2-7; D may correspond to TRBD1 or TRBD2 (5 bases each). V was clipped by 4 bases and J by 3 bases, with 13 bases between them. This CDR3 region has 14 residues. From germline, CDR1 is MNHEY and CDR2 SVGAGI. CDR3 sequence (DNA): TGTGCCAGCAGTTCCAGCCGGGACGGCTACGAGCAGTACTTC. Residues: CASSSSRDGYEQYF.

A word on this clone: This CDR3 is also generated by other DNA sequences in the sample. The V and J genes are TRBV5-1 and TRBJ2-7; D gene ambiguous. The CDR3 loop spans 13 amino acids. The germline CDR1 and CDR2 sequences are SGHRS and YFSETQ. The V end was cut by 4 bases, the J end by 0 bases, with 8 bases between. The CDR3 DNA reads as TGCGCCAGCAGCCCCGACAACTCCTACGAGCAGTACTTC. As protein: CASSPDNSYEQYF.

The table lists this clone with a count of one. CDR3 protein: CASHSGLAGEQFF. The CDR3 region has the DNA TGTGCCAGCCATTCGGGACTAGCGGGAGAGCAGTTCTTC. V usage is TRBV27 and J usage is TRBJ2-1, with TRBD2 matching over 13 bases. The CDR3 covers 13 residues. Unmatched junction bases numbered 5, after V lost 8 bases and J lost 10 bases. Germline assignment: CDR1 MNHEY and CDR2 SMNVEV (reference sequence).

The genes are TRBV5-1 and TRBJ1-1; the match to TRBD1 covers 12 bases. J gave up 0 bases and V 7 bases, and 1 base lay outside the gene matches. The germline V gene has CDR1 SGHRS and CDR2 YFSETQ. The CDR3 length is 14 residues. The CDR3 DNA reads TGCGCCAGCGGGACAGGGGGCTTGAACACTGAAGCTTTCTTT. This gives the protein CASGTGGLNTEAFF.

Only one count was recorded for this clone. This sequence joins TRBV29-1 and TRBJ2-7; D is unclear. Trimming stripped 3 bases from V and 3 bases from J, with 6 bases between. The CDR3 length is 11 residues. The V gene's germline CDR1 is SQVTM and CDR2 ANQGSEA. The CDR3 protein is CSVEVGYEQYF. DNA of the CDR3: TGCAGCGTTGAGGTAGGCTACGAGCAGTACTTC.

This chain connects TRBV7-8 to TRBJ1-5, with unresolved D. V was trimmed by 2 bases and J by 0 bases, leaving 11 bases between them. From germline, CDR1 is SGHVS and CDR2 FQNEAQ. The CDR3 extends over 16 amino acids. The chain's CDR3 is CASSLRRRNSNQPQHF. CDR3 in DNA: TGTGCCAGCAGCTTACGTCGCAGGAATAGCAATCAGCCCCAGCATTTT.

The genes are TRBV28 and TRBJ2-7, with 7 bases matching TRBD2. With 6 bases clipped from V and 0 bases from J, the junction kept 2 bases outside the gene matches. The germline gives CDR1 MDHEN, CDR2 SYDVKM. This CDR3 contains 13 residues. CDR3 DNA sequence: TGTGCCAGCAGGAGCGGGATCTCCTACGAGCAGTACTTC. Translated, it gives CASRSGISYEQYF.

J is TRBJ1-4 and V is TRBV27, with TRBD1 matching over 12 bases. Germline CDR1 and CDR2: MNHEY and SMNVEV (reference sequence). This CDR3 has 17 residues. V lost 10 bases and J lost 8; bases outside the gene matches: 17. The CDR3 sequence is CATSAGTGGTWGEKLFF. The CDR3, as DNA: TGTGCCACCTCCGCCGGGACAGGGGGCACCTGGGGGGAAAAACTGTTTTTT.

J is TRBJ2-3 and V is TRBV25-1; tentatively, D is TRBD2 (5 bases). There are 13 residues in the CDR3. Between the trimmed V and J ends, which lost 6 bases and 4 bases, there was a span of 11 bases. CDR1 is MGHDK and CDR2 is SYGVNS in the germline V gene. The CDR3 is CASRRGSADTQYF. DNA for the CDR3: TGTGCCAGCAGGCGTGGGAGCGCAGATACGCAGTATTTT.

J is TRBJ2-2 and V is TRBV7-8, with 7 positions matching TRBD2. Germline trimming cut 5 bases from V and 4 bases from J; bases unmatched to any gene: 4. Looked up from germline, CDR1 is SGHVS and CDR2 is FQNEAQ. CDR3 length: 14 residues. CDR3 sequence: CASSLRTSTGELFF. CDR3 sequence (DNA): TGTGCCAGCAGCCTACGGACTAGCACCGGGGAGCTGTTTTTT.

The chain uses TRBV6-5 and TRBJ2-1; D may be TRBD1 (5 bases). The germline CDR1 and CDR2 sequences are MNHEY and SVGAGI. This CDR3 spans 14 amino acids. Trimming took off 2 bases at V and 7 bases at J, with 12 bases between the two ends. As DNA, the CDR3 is TGTGCCAGCAGTTACGTCTCAGGGATGAATGAGCAGTTCTTC. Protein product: CASSYVSGMNEQFF.

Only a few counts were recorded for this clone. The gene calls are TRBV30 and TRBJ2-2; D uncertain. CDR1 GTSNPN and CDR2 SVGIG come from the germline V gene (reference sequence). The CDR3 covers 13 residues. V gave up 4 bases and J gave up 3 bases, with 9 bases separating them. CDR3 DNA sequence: TGTGCCTGGAAGGGCAGCTACACCGGGGAGCTGTTTTTT. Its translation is CAWKGSYTGELFF.

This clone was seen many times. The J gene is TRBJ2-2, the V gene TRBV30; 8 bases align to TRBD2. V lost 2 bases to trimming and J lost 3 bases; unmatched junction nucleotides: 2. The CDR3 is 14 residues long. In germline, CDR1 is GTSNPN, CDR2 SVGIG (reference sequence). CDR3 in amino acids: CAWSNGRDTGELFF. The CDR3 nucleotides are TGTGCCTGGAGTAACGGGAGGGACACCGGGGAGCTGTTTTTT.

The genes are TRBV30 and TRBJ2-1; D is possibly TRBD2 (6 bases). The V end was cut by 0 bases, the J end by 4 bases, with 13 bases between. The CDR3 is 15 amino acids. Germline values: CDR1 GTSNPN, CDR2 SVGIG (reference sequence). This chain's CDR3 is CAWSVMGTQYNEQFF. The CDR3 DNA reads TGTGCCTGGAGTGTAATGGGGACTCAATACAATGAGCAGTTCTTC.

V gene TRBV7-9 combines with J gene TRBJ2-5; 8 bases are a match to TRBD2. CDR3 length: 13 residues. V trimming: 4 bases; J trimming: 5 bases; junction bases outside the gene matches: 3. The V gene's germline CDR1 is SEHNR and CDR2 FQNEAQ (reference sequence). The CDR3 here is CASSWTSLETQYF. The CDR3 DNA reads TGTGCCAGCAGCTGGACTAGCCTGGAGACCCAGTACTTC.

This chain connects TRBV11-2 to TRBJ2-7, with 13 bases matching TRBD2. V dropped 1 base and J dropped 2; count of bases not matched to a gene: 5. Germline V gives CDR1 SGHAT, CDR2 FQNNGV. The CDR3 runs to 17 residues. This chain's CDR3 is CASSLAGTSGTPYEQYF. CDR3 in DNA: TGTGCCAGCAGCTTAGCCGGGACTAGCGGGACCCCCTACGAGCAGTACTTC.

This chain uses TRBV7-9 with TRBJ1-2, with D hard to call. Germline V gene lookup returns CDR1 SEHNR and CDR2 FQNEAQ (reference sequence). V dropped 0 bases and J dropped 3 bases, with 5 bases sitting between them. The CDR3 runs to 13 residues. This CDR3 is CASSLARDYGYTF. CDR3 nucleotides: TGTGCCAGCAGCTTAGCCCGGGACTATGGCTACACCTTC. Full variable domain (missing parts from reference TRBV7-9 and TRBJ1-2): DTGVSQNPRHKITKRGQNVTFRCDPISEHNRLYWYRQTLGQGPEFLTYFQNEAQLEKSRLLSDRFSAERPKGSFSTLEIQRTEQGDSAMYLCASSLARDYGYTFGSGTRLTVV.

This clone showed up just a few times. CDR3 nucleotides: TGTGCCAGCAGTTACCTACAGGGGGCCGGGGAGCTGTTTTTT. This sequence encodes CASSYLQGAGELFF. This chain uses TRBV6-5 with TRBJ2-2; 8 bases line up with TRBD1. This CDR3 is 14 amino acids long. Germline V lookup: CDR1 MNHEY, CDR2 SVGAGI. V lost 2 bases and J lost 6; bases outside the gene matches: 2.

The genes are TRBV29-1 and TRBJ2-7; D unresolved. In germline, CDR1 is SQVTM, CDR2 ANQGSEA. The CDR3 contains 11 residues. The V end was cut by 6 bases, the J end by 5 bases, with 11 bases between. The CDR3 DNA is TGCAGCGTAGGTCCTGTCCACGAGCAGTACTTC. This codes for CSVGPVHEQYF.